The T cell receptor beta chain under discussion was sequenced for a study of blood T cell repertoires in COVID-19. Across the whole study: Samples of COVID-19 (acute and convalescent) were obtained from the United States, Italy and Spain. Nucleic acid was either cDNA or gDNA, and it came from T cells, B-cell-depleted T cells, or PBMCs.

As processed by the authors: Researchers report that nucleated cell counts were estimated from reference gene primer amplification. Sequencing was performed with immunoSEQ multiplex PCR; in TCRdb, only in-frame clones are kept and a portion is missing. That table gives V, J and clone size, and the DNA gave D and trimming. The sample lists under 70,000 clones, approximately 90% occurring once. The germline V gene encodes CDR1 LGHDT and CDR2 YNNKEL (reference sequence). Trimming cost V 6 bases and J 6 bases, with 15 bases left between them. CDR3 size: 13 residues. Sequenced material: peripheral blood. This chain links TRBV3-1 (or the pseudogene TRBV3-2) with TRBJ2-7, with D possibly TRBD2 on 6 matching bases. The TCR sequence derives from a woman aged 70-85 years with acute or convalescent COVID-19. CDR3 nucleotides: TGTGCCAGCAGTCGCGGGGTCGGGAGCGAGCAGTACTTC. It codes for CASSRGVGSEQYF.